The source of this TCR beta chain is a study of blood T cell repertoires in COVID-19. About the research overall: There were acute and convalescent COVID-19 samples, and they came from the United States, Italy and Spain. T cells, B-cell-depleted T cells, or PBMCs supplied cDNA or gDNA.

The ends were cut back, 1 base at V and 2 bases at J, with 12 bases in the middle. Germline V gene data show CDR1 as SGHDT and CDR2 as YYEEEE. CDR3 length: 15 residues. Per the original methods: How many nucleated cells were present was estimated from reference gene primer amplification. Repertoires were generated with immunoSEQ multiplex PCR, while TCRdb's copy carries only in-frame clones and drops some. V, J and clone size are those of that table, while D and trimming were read from the DNA. There are about 160,000 clones in the sample; 92% occur only once, and more than 4.5% lies in the top ten. It was during active infection that Seattle patients were enrolled and then longitudinally followed.

Sequencing was done on a sample of peripheral blood. The TCR was taken from a man younger than 40 with COVID-19, enrolled during active disease. The V gene is TRBV5-6, the J gene TRBJ1-1; D unclear. The CDR3 nucleotides read TGTGCCAGCAGCTTGAGGAGCTACCTTAACACTGAAGCTTTCTTT. Its protein product is CASSLRSYLNTEAFF. Variable domain in full (rest from reference TRBV5-6 and TRBJ1-1): DAGVTQSPTHLIKTRGQQVTLRCSPKSGHDTVSWYQQALGQGPQFIFQYYEEEERQRGNFPDRFSGHQFPNYSSELNVNALLLGDSALYLCASSLRSYLNTEAFFGQGTRLTVV.